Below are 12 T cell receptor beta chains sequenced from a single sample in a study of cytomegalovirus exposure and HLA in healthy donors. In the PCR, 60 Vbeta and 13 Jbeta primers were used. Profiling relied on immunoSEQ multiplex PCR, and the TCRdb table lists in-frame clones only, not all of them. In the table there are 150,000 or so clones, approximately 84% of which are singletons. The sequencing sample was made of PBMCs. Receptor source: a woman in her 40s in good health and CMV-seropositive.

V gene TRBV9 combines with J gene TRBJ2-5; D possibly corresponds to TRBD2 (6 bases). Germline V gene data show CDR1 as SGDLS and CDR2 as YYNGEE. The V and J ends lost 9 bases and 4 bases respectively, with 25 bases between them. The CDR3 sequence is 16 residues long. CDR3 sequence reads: CATGGKDRGLRETQYF. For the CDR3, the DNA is TGTGCCACCGGCGGGAAAGATAGGGGATTACGAGAGACCCAGTACTTC. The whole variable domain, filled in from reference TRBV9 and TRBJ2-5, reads DSGVTQTPKHLITATGQRVTLRCSPRSGDLSVYWYQQSLDQGLQFLIQYYNGEERAKGNILERFSAQQFPDLHSELNLSSLELGDSALYFCATGGKDRGLRETQYFGPGTRLLVL.

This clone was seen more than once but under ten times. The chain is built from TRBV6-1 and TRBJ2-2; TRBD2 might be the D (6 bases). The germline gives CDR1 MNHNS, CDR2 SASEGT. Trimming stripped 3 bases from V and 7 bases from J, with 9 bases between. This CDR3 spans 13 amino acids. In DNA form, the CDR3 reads TGTGCCAGCAGTGACAGGGAGGACGGGGAGCTGTTTTTT. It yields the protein CASSDREDGELFF.

CDR3 sequence (DNA): TGTGCCAGCAGTTTGGGGGGTTCGGGGGGTACTGAAGCTTTCTTT. It is translated as CASSLGGSGGTEAFF. The chain carries TRBV28 and TRBJ1-1, with D tentatively TRBD1 (5 bases). The CDR3 is 15 amino acids. Per germline, CDR1 MDHEN and CDR2 SYDVKM. V lost 3 bases and J 5 bases, leaving 16 bases between the germline ends.

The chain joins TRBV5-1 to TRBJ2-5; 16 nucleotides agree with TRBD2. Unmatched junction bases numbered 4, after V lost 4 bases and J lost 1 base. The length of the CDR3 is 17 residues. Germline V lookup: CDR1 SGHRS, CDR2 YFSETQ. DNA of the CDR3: TGCGCCAGCAGCCCGGGGACTAGCGGGGGGGGCCAAGAGACCCAGTACTTC. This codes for CASSPGTSGGGQETQYF.

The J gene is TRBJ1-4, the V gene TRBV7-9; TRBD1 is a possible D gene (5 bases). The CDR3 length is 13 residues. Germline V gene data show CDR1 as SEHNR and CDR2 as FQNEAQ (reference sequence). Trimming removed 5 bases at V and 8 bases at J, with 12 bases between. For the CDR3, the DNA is TGTGCCAGCAGCCGGACAAAACGAGAAAAACTGTTTTTT. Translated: CASSRTKREKLFF.

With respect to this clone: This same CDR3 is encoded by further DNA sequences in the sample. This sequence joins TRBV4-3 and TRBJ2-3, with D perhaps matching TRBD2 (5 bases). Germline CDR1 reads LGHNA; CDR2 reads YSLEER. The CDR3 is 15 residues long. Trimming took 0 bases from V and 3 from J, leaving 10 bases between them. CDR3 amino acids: CASSQDLVATDTQYF. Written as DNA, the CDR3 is TGCGCCAGCAGCCAAGATCTTGTAGCGACAGATACGCAGTATTTT.

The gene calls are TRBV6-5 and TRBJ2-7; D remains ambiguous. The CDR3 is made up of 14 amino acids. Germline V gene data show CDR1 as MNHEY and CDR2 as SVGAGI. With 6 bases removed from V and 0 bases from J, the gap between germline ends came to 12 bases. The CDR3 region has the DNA TGTGCCAGCAGCCGAAATCTAAACTCCTACGAGCAGTACTTC. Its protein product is CASSRNLNSYEQYF.

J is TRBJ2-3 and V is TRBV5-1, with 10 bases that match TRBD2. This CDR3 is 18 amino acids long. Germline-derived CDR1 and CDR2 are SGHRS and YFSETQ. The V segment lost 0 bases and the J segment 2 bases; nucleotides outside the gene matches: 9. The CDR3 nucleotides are TGCGCCAGCAGCTTGGGAACCCCCCTAGCGGGAGACACAGATACGCAGTATTTT. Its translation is CASSLGTPLAGDTDTQYF.

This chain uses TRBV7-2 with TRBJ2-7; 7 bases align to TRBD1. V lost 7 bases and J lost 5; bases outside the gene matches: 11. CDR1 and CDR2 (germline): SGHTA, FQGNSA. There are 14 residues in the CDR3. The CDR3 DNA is TGTGCCAGCACCGTCAAGGGGGCATCCCACGAGCAGTACTTC. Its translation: CASTVKGASHEQYF.

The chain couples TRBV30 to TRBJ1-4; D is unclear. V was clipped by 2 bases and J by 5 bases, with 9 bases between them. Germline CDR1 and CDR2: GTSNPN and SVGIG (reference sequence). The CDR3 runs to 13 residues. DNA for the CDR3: TGTGCCTGGAGTCTTGGCTTCAATGAAAAACTGTTTTTT. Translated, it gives CAWSLGFNEKLFF.

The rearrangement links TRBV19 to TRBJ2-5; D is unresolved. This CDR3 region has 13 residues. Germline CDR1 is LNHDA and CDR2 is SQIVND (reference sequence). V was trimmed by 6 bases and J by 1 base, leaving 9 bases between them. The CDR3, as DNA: TGTGCCAGTAGACCTAGACCCCAAGAGACCCAGTACTTC. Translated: CASRPRPQETQYF. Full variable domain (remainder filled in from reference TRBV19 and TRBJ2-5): DGGITQSPKYLFRKEGQNVTLSCEQNLNHDAMYWYRQDPGQGLRLIYYSQIVNDFQKGDIAEGYSVSREKKESFPLTVTSAQKNPTAFYLCASRPRPQETQYFGPGTRLLVL.

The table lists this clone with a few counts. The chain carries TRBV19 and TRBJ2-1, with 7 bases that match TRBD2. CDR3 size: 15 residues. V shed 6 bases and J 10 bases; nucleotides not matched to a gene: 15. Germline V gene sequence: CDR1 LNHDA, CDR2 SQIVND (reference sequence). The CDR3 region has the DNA TGTGCCAGTAGAAGAGTAGCGGGCTCCGACTGGGAGCAGTTCTTC. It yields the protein CASRRVAGSDWEQFF.